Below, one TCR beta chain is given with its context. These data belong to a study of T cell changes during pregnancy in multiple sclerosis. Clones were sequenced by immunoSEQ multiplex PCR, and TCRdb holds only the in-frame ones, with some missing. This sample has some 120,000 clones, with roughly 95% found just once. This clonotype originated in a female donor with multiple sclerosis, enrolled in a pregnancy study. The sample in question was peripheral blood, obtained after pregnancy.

The CDR3 sequence is CAISGDPSTVTDTQYF. CDR3 coding DNA: TGTGCCATCAGTGGGGATCCTAGCACGGTCACAGATACGCAGTATTTT. The V gene is TRBV10-3, the J gene TRBJ2-3; D is possibly TRBD2 (5 bases). Per germline, CDR1 ENHRY and CDR2 SYGVKD. CDR3 length equals 16 residues. Trimming took off 4 bases at V and 2 bases at J, with 16 bases between the two ends.